This T cell receptor beta chain was documented in a study of cytomegalovirus exposure and HLA in healthy donors. On this clone: Within the sample, other DNA sequences also encode this same CDR3.

Vbeta (60) and Jbeta (13) primers were used in the PCR. Profiling relied on immunoSEQ multiplex PCR, and the TCRdb table lists in-frame clones only, not all of them. The data show about 79,000 clones, and the top ten clones hold about 4.6%. Trimming removed 4 bases from V and 2 bases from J, with 9 bases in between. The germline CDR1 and CDR2 sequences are SGHRS and YFSETQ. CDR3 length: 13 residues. V usage is TRBV5-1 and J usage is TRBJ2-5; TRBD1 is a possible D gene (6 bases). This receptor was taken from a man aged 30 to 45 in good health and CMV-seronegative. Sequenced material: PBMCs. The CDR3 here is CASSPGQQETQYF. In DNA form, the CDR3 reads TGCGCCAGCAGCCCAGGACAGCAAGAGACCCAGTACTTC.